This entry is about one T cell receptor (beta chain). No antigen is known for it. Profiling relied on immunoSEQ multiplex PCR, and the TCRdb table lists in-frame clones only, not all of them. Found here are approximately 150,000 clones, about 90% of them singletons; the top ten hold approximately 2.5%. This sample is drawn from a study of T cell responses to AZD1222 COVID-19 vaccine. Study-level points and caveats: The donor group comprised mostly white British people and more females; the analysis possibly underestimated clonal diversity.

V lost 2 bases and J 0 bases, leaving 8 bases between the germline ends. Germline CDR1 and CDR2: GTSNPN and SVGIG (reference sequence). This CDR3 comprises 14 residues. The rearrangement joins TRBV30 to TRBJ1-3; D uncertain. The sequence was obtained from an adult in good health. This specimen was peripheral blood, taken on day 0 of AZD1222 vaccination. The CDR3 sequence is CAWSSRISGNTIYF. The DNA of the CDR3 is TGTGCCTGGAGTTCCCGGATCTCTGGAAACACCATATATTTT. The whole variable domain, remainder taken from reference TRBV30 and TRBJ1-3, is SQTIHQWPATLVQPVGSPLSLECTVEGTSNPNLYWYRQAAGRGLQLLFYSVGIGQISSEVPQNLSASRPQDRQFILSSKKLLLSDSGFYLCAWSSRISGNTIYFGEGSWLTVV.